What follows are 15 T cell receptor beta chains derived from one specimen sequenced in a study of T cell repertoires in cytomegalovirus infection (dated by TCRdb to about 2019). TCRdb lists the instrument as Illumina HiSeq 1500. TCRdb passed the public sequencing reads through fastp at Q25 and MiXCR, retaining productive beta sequences. Every CDR3 protein is listed once, alongside the most common genes and DNA of its rows. This sample lists approximately 550,000 distinct CDR3 sequences; approximately 15% were detected once. The biggest ten clones account for about 24% of the sample. Material: CD8+ T cells from PBMCs. Receptor source: a human donor in good health (CMV status not recorded). Some clones in this sample may be carry-over from other donors' samples.

The rearrangement links TRBV10-3 to TRBJ2-3, with 13 bases fitting TRBD2. The CDR3 loop spans 18 amino acids. CDR1 is ENHRY, CDR2 SYGVKD, per germline. V lost 2 bases and J lost 2; bases outside the gene matches: 7. CDR3 region: CAISETSGRARDTDTQYF. In DNA, the CDR3 is TGTGCCATCAGTGAGACTAGCGGGAGGGCTCGGGACACAGATACGCAGTATTTT.

This clonotype occurred many times. The chain links TRBV12-3 or TRBV12-4 to TRBJ2-1; D call uncertain. The CDR3 has 10 amino acids. Trimming removed 5 bases at V and 9 bases at J, with 5 bases between. The CDR3 is CASSGIEQFF. The CDR3 DNA reads as TGTGCCAGCAGTGGGATTGAGCAGTTCTTC.

Ten or more counts support this clonotype. The chain has TRBV6-1 and TRBJ2-7, with D perhaps given as TRBD1 or TRBD2 (5 bases each). CDR1 and CDR2 from the germline V gene are MNHNS and SASEGT. The V gene lost 4 bases and the J gene lost 6 bases, with 34 bases spanning the gap. CDR3 length: 20 residues. CDR3 in amino acids: CASSGRDPSDRLPMGSEQYF. For the CDR3, the DNA is TGTGCCAGCAGTGGCAGGGATCCCTCCGACCGACTACCAATGGGAAGCGAGCAGTACTTC.

This clonotype showed up many times. The chain carries TRBV7-3 and TRBJ2-5, with 9 nucleotides matching TRBD2. Germline lookup yields CDR1 SGHTA and CDR2 FQGTGA. This CDR3 region has 16 residues. V lost 5 bases to trimming and J lost 2 bases; unmatched junction nucleotides: 9. In nucleotides, the CDR3 is TGTGCCAGCAGCAAAAACGCGGGGGGGTCACAAGAGACCCAGTACTTC. Residues: CASSKNAGGSQETQYF.

This clonotype was found many times. The V call is TRBV20-1, the J call TRBJ1-6, with D hard to call. This CDR3 has 15 amino acids. Trimming removed 0 bases from V and 5 bases from J, with 11 bases in between. Germline CDR1 is DFQATT and CDR2 is SNEGSKA (reference sequence). This CDR3 reads CSARDLAGDNSPLHF. The CDR3 DNA reads as TGCAGTGCTAGAGATCTAGCAGGCGATAATTCACCCCTCCACTTT.

In this sample, this clonotype turned up many times. This chain links TRBV19 with TRBJ2-2; TRBD1 matches at 10 bases. The CDR3 has 16 amino acids. Germline trimming cut 4 bases from V and 1 base from J; bases unmatched to any gene: 3. The germline gives CDR1 LNHDA, CDR2 SQIVND (reference sequence). In DNA form, the CDR3 reads TGTGCCAGTAGTAAAAGGACAGGGGGGAACACCGGGGAGCTGTTTTTT. This gives the protein CASSKRTGGNTGELFF. Supplemented by reference TRBV19 and TRBJ2-2, the full variable domain reads DGGITQSPKYLFRKEGQNVTLSCEQNLNHDAMYWYRQDPGQGLRLIYYSQIVNDFQKGDIAEGYSVSREKKESFPLTVTSAQKNPTAFYLCASSKRTGGNTGELFFGEGSRLTVL.

The chain recombines TRBV20-1 with TRBJ2-1, with D possibly being TRBD1 (5 bases). This CDR3 is built from 11 residues. Germline V CDR1 and CDR2: DFQATT, SNEGSKA (reference sequence). This CDR3 reads CSRYRGNEQFF. CDR3 bases: TGCAGCCGGTATAGGGGCAATGAGCAGTTCTTC.

This chain uses TRBV2 with TRBJ1-3; TRBD1 might be the D (5 bases). Deletions cut 4 bases from V and 0 bases from J, with 10 bases between. This CDR3 spans 15 amino acids. The V gene's germline CDR1 is SNHLY and CDR2 FYNNEI. The CDR3 nucleotides are TGTGCCAGCAGTGGCGGACACTTCTCTGGAAACACCATATATTTT. Its translation is CASSGGHFSGNTIYF.

This clonotype appeared many times. The chain employs TRBV27 and TRBJ2-5; TRBD2 agrees at 11 bases. This CDR3 is 15 amino acids long. Germline V gene lookup returns CDR1 MNHEY and CDR2 SMNVEV (reference sequence). V was clipped by 6 bases and J by 1 base; unmatched bases: 4. CDR3 nucleotide sequence: TGTGCCAGCAGGCCGGGACTAGCGGCCCAAGAGACCCAGTACTTC. Amino acid sequence: CASRPGLAAQETQYF.

The genes are TRBV7-6 and TRBJ2-5; D perhaps matches TRBD1 (6 bases). The CDR3 has 14 amino acids. The germline V gene encodes CDR1 SGHVS and CDR2 FNYEAQ. Trimming left V 1 base short and J 4 bases short, with 10 bases between. The CDR3 sequence: CASSLDRESETQYF. The DNA of the CDR3 is TGTGCCAGCAGCTTAGACAGGGAATCAGAGACCCAGTACTTC. Full variable domain (outside the CDR3, taken from reference TRBV7-6 and TRBJ2-5): GAGVSQSPRYKVTKRGQDVALRCDPISGHVSLYWYRQALGQGPEFLTYFNYEAQQDKSGLPNDRFSAERPEGSISTLTIQRTEQRDSAMYRCASSLDRESETQYFGPGTRLLVL.

This clonotype occurred many times. The chain employs TRBV29-1 and TRBJ2-4; TRBD2 matches at 8 bases. The ends lost 0 bases at V and 3 bases at J; junction bases unmatched: 7. The CDR3 sequence is 16 residues long. Germline loops: CDR1 SQVTM, CDR2 ANQGSEA. The CDR3 loop reads CSVEDDGRDFKNIQYF. CDR3 nucleotides: TGCAGCGTTGAAGATGACGGGAGGGACTTCAAAAACATTCAGTACTTC.

The chain joins TRBV27 to TRBJ2-1, with D perhaps assigned TRBD1 or TRBD2 (5 bases each). V gave up 5 bases and J gave up 5 bases, with 13 bases separating them. This CDR3 comprises 14 residues. Per germline, CDR1 MNHEY and CDR2 SMNVEV (reference sequence). DNA of the CDR3: TGTGCCAGCAGTCTCCGGGACCATAACAATGAGCAGTTCTTC. Its protein is CASSLRDHNNEQFF.

This clonotype was seen repeatedly, ten times or more. The gene calls are TRBV7-8 and TRBJ2-1; possibly TRBD1 or TRBD2 for D (5 bases each). This CDR3 region has 14 residues. V lost 1 base and J lost 11, with 15 bases in between. Germline V gene data show CDR1 as SGHVS and CDR2 as FQNEAQ. Here the CDR3 reads CASSLVGATSQQFF. CDR3 coding DNA: TGTGCCAGCAGCTTAGTCGGGGCGACTTCTCAGCAGTTCTTC. Full variable domain (missing parts from reference TRBV7-8 and TRBJ2-1): GAGVSQSPRYKVAKRGQDVALRCDPISGHVSLFWYQQALGQGPEFLTYFQNEAQLDKSGLPSDRFFAERPEGSVSTLKIQRTQQEDSAVYLCASSLVGATSQQFFGPGTRLTVL.

This clonotype was observed a few times. The J gene is TRBJ2-3, the V gene TRBV10-1; TRBD2 matches at 7 bases. The CDR3 extends over 17 amino acids. V shed 3 bases and J 3 bases; nucleotides not matched to a gene: 12. CDR1 and CDR2 (germline): WNHNN, SYGVQD (reference sequence). The CDR3 DNA sequence: TGCGCCAGCAGTGACCTCCCCAGGAGCGGGGAAACAGATACGCAGTATTTT. It specifies CASSDLPRSGETDTQYF.

In its sample, this clonotype was seen a few times. The chain links TRBV5-1 to TRBJ2-3; no clear D. This CDR3 contains 14 residues. The germline gives CDR1 SGHRS, CDR2 YFSETQ. Trimming took off 0 bases at V and 2 bases at J, with 7 bases between the two ends. In nucleotides, the CDR3 is TGCGCCAGCAGCTTGGCCGCGTTCACAGATACGCAGTATTTT. Translation: CASSLAAFTDTQYF.